Listed below are T cell receptor beta chains from one sample, sequenced in a study of cytomegalovirus exposure and HLA in healthy donors. TCRdb keeps only in-frame clones here, not all; method: immunoSEQ multiplex PCR. The table shows about 82,000 clones, with under 80% occurring only once. Sequenced input: PBMCs. These receptors all come from a man aged 25-45 years in good health and CMV-seropositive. The CDR3 runs from the conserved cysteine through the conserved F or W. A D gene is named only where the DNA matches it firmly. Clone size is given for some rows only: seen once, a few or many times, or a class if the clone is expanded.

v_call	j_call	clone_size	d_call	cdr3_nt	cdr3_aa
TRBV28	TRBJ2-7	few	NA	TGTGCCAGCAGCCTTTTCGGGGAGCAGTACTTC	CASSLFGEQYF
TRBV7-3	TRBJ2-3	NA	TRBD2	TGTGCCAGCAGCCACAACCGGGGGGGCCCCACAGATACGCAGTATTTT	CASSHNRGGPTDTQYF
TRBV9	TRBJ2-7	NA	TRBD2	TGTGCCAGCAACCTGGGGGGGGGCGAGCAGTACTTC	CASNLGGGEQYF
TRBV5-6	TRBJ1-6	NA	TRBD1	TGTGCCAGCAGCTCCCGGACAGGCCGTGGTGGATCACCCCTCCACTTT	CASSSRTGRGGSPLHF
TRBV15	TRBJ2-7	NA	TRBD2	TGTGCCACCAGCAGAGATCGGGGGGGTTACGAGCAGTACTTC	CATSRDRGGYEQYF
TRBV4-2	TRBJ2-1	NA	TRBD1	TGTGCCAGCAGCCGATCGGGACAGGGTACCTACAATGAGCAGTTCTTC	CASSRSGQGTYNEQFF
TRBV7-9	TRBJ1-4	NA	NA	TGTGCCAGCAGCTCCCGGACTGCCGATGAAAAACTGTTTTTT	CASSSRTADEKLFF
TRBV7-9	TRBJ2-7	NA	TRBD1	TGTGCCAGCAGCGCGACAGGGTACGAGCAGTACTTC	CASSATGYEQYF
TRBV29-1	TRBJ1-5	NA	NA	TGCAGCGTGGGGGCGGAAAATAGCAATCAGCCCCAGCATTTT	CSVGAENSNQPQHF
TRBV27	TRBJ2-7	NA	TRBD2	TGTGCCAGCAGGGGTCATCCTAGCGGGACAATTTACGAGCAGTACTTC	CASRGHPSGTIYEQYF
TRBV6-1	TRBJ2-3	NA	NA	TGTGCCAGCAGTGTGAGGCTAGCAATCACAGATACGCAGTATTTT	CASSVRLAITDTQYF
TRBV7-8	TRBJ1-5	NA	NA	TGTGCCAGCAGCCCGACATATAGCAATCAGCCCCAGCATTTT	CASSPTYSNQPQHF
TRBV19	TRBJ1-4	NA	TRBD1	TGTGCCAGTAAAACTACTCAGGGGGCATATGAAAAACTGTTTTTT	CASKTTQGAYEKLFF
TRBV4-1	TRBJ1-6	NA	TRBD1	TGCGCCAGCAGCTCGACAGGGGATGGGTCACCCCTCCACTTT	CASSSTGDGSPLHF
TRBV7-2	TRBJ1-3	NA	TRBD1	TGTGCCAGCAGCTTAGGTCCAGGGGGTGGCGGAAACACCATATATTTT	CASSLGPGGGGNTIYF
TRBV7-3	TRBJ2-7	NA	TRBD2	TGTGCCAGCAGCTCGACTAGCGGGAGTGTCCACGAGCAGTACTTC	CASSSTSGSVHEQYF
TRBV7-3	TRBJ2-1	NA	TRBD2	TGTGCCAGCAGCTTTAGCAGCGGGGGGTACAATGAGCAGTTCTTC	CASSFSSGGYNEQFF
TRBV9	TRBJ1-6	NA	NA	TGTGCCAGCAGCGTGGGAGGGGGAGAGATTTACTCACCCCTCCACTTT	CASSVGGGEIYSPLHF
TRBV6-5	TRBJ2-1	NA	NA	TGTGCCAGCGCACGGGTGCAGGGATACTACAATGAGCAGTTCTTC	CASARVQGYYNEQFF
TRBV18	TRBJ2-7	NA	NA	TGTGCCAGCTCACCTCAACAGGCGAGCTCCTACGAGCAGTACTTC	CASSPQQASSYEQYF
TRBV4-1	TRBJ2-7	NA	NA	TGCGCCAGCAGCCAAGATTCGGTATACGAGCAGTACTTC	CASSQDSVYEQYF
TRBV5-1	TRBJ1-6	NA	NA	TGCGCCAGCAGCTTGACCGGGGGGCTTGGAGGGAATTCACCCCTCCACTTT	CASSLTGGLGGNSPLHF
TRBV4-1	TRBJ1-1	NA	NA	TGCGCCAGCAGCCTCTCCTCCACGGGGTCCCGAAGAACTGAAGCTTTCTTT	CASSLSSTGSRRTEAFF
TRBV6-1	TRBJ1-5	NA	TRBD1	TGTGCCACCACAGGGGACGGGCGAAGCAATCAGCCCCAGCATTTT	CATTGDGRSNQPQHF
TRBV2	TRBJ2-3	many	NA	TGTGCCAGCAGTGTGACTAGCACAGATACGCAGTATTTT	CASSVTSTDTQYF
TRBV6-5	TRBJ1-5	NA	TRBD1	TGTGCCAGTGTCTGGGACAGGGAGGAACAGCCCCAGAATTTT	CASVWDREEQPQNF
TRBV19	TRBJ2-5	NA	NA	TGTGCCAGTAGTATAGGGGGCCAGAGGGAGACCCAGTACTTC	CASSIGGQRETQYF
TRBV9	TRBJ2-1	once	NA	TGTGCCAGCAGCGTAGGTCTGGGGGGAGGCTACAATGAGCAGTTCTTC	CASSVGLGGGYNEQFF
TRBV6-5	TRBJ2-1	NA	TRBD2	TGTGCCAGCAGTCCCGGACTAGCGGGAGAGCAGTTCTTC	CASSPGLAGEQFF
TRBV28	TRBJ1-5	NA	NA	TGTGCCAGCAGTGATAGAGCAGGGGCTCAATTCAATCAGCCCCAGCATTTT	CASSDRAGAQFNQPQHF